These 15 T cell receptor beta chains were sequenced from one sample in a study of T-cell reconstitution after alpha-beta-depleted transplantation in children. The library targeted TCRbeta and was prepared with unique molecular identifiers. TCRdb independently ran MiXCR on the PCR reads; one entry per CDR3 protein. The sample lists some 550,000 distinct CDR3 sequences; about 23% were seen once. This specimen consisted of PBMCs, mostly from graft donor cells, obtained 360 days after TCRalphabeta/CD19-depleted stem cell transplant. The source is a boy younger than two who had a stem cell transplant for acute myeloid leukemia, so the T cells may come from the graft donor.

The sample holds a few counts of this clonotype. J is TRBJ2-1 and V is TRBV20-1, with 9 bases that match TRBD2. Looked up from germline, CDR1 is DFQATT and CDR2 is SNEGSKA (reference sequence). Germline trimming cut 3 bases from V and 7 bases from J; bases unmatched to any gene: 7. The CDR3 totals 14 residues. The CDR3 DNA follows: TGCAGTGCTAGCTTGGCGGGGGGGCCTAATGAGCAGTTCTTC. Protein sequence: CSASLAGGPNEQFF.

The chain uses TRBV29-1 and TRBJ1-1, with a possible D match to TRBD1 (6 bases). Germline loops: CDR1 SQVTM, CDR2 ANQGSEA. The CDR3 has 13 amino acids. Trimming left V 7 bases short and J 3 bases short, with 15 bases between. CDR3: CSGTGRGDTEAFF. The CDR3, as DNA: TGCAGCGGTACAGGGAGAGGGGACACTGAAGCTTTCTTT.

This clonotype was counted only a few times. The chain employs TRBV15 and TRBJ1-4; D is ambiguous. The V end lost 0 bases, the J end lost 8 bases, and 13 bases lay between the germline ends. The length of the CDR3 is 15 residues. Germline assignment: CDR1 LNHNV and CDR2 YYDKDF (reference sequence). CDR3 sequence (DNA): TGTGCCACCAGCAGAGATATCGGCAGAGCGGAAAAACTGTTTTTT. This translates into CATSRDIGRAEKLFF.

V usage is TRBV12-3 or TRBV12-4 and J usage is TRBJ2-7; D is undetermined. Trimming pared 6 bases from V and 0 bases from J, leaving 9 bases between. This CDR3 is built from 13 residues. CDR3 DNA sequence: TGTGCCAGCAGACCGGCCTTCTCCTACGAGCAGTACTTC. The encoded protein is CASRPAFSYEQYF.

This clonotype was counted only a few times. The V gene is TRBV5-5, the J gene TRBJ1-2, with 7 bases lining up with TRBD1. CDR1 and CDR2 (germline): SGHKS, YYEKEE (reference sequence). CDR3 size: 15 residues. Trimming took 5 bases from V and 3 from J; bases not matched to a gene: 10. DNA of the CDR3: TGTGCCAGCAGGTCGACAGGGAAAGGGGACTATGGCTACACCTTC. This codes for CASRSTGKGDYGYTF.

This clonotype has at least ten counts. The chain couples TRBV29-1 to TRBJ2-1; D is unclear. CDR1 and CDR2 from the germline V gene are SQVTM and ANQGSEA. This CDR3 contains 10 residues. V dropped 4 bases and J dropped 14 bases, with 12 bases sitting between them. The CDR3 nucleotides are TGCAGCGTTGCCCATCGCTCAGAGTTCTTC. It specifies CSVAHRSEFF.

The chain uses TRBV5-1 and TRBJ1-4, with 7 nucleotides matching TRBD1. J lost 4 bases, V lost 4 bases, and 7 bases had no gene match. This CDR3 comprises 15 residues. Germline V gene data show CDR1 as SGHRS and CDR2 as YFSETQ. As DNA, the CDR3 is TGCGCCAGCAGCGCATCACAGGGGTTTAATGAAAAACTGTTTTTT. It encodes CASSASQGFNEKLFF.

This clonotype was recorded at least ten times. The chain carries TRBV7-9 and TRBJ2-7, with 7 bases identical to TRBD1. Looked up from germline, CDR1 is SEHNR and CDR2 is FQNEAQ (reference sequence). After removal of 5 bases from V and 10 bases from J, the junction contained 5 bases not matched to a gene. CDR3 length: 11 residues. The CDR3: CASSLTGEQYV. In DNA, the CDR3 is TGTGCCAGCAGCCTCACAGGGGAACAGTACGTC.

The table lists this clonotype with a count of one. This chain links TRBV28 with TRBJ2-1; D might be TRBD1 (5 bases). The CDR3 consists of 21 residues. V lost 1 base, J lost 7 bases, and 32 bases lay in between. CDR1 and CDR2 from the germline V gene are MDHEN and SYDVKM. The CDR3 nucleotides read TGTGCCAGCAGTTTATCATCTCCGGGCAGGGAATTACTATCCCCATCTAATGAGCAGTTCTTC. It codes for CASSLSSPGRELLSPSNEQFF.

This clonotype showed up just a few times. The chain combines TRBV7-9 with TRBJ2-1; 9 nucleotides agree with TRBD2. The V gene end was trimmed by 4 bases and the J gene end by 0 bases; junction bases not matched to a gene: 7. CDR1 and CDR2 from the germline V gene are SEHNR and FQNEAQ (reference sequence). The CDR3 length is 17 residues. The CDR3 region has the DNA TGTGCCAGCAGCTCGGGACTAGCTGCTAGCTCCTACAATGAGCAGTTCTTC. It yields the protein CASSSGLAASSYNEQFF. The full variable domain, completed using reference TRBV7-9 and TRBJ2-1, is DTGVSQNPRHKITKRGQNVTFRCDPISEHNRLYWYRQTLGQGPEFLTYFQNEAQLEKSRLLSDRFSAERPKGSFSTLEIQRTEQGDSAMYLCASSSGLAASSYNEQFFGPGTRLTVL.

At least ten counts were recorded for this clonotype. The DNA for the CDR3 is TGTGCCAGCAGCTGGGGCGGGACTACGAGCGAGCAGTACTTC. It codes for CASSWGGTTSEQYF. The V call is TRBV7-2, the J call TRBJ2-7, with TRBD2 matching 7 bases. The CDR3 covers 14 residues. Germline trimming cut 4 bases from V and 6 bases from J; bases unmatched to any gene: 9. CDR1 is SGHTA and CDR2 is FQGNSA in the germline V gene.

As to this clonotype: Possible read error: a much larger clone is one base away. As the CDR3 is not closed by the conserved phenylalanine or tryptophan, this likely results from a read error. The DNA is left out, because the CDR3 cannot be placed on it with certainty; the CDR3 is given as TCRdb lists it. The chain is built from TRBV20-1 and TRBJ2-7; the DNA was not compared with TRBD1, the D call given in the table. The CDR3 is made up of 12 amino acids, end residues included. The germline CDR1 and CDR2 sequences are DFQATT and SNEGSKA (reference sequence). The CDR3 sequence: CSARDNRKPAYG.

This chain links TRBV6-5 with TRBJ1-2, with D possibly matching TRBD1 (5 bases). The CDR3 length is 11 residues. Germline-derived CDR1 and CDR2 are MNHEY and SVGAGI. Deletions cut 6 bases from V and 8 bases from J, with 10 bases between. The CDR3 protein is CASRGGTGYTF. In DNA form, the CDR3 reads TGTGCCAGCAGGGGGGGGACCGGCTACACCTTC.

This CDR3 is CASSYRGPYEQYF. The DNA of the CDR3 is TGTGCCAGCAGCTACAGGGGTCCCTACGAGCAGTACTTC. The rearrangement uses TRBV12-3 or TRBV12-4 and TRBJ2-7; 7 positions agree with TRBD1. The CDR3 runs 13 residues. Germline trimming cut 6 bases from V and 2 bases from J; bases unmatched to any gene: 4.

This clonotype was counted ten times or more. The chain has TRBV5-1 and TRBJ2-2; perhaps TRBD2 as D (5 bases). Germline CDR1 reads SGHRS; CDR2 reads YFSETQ. With 2 bases removed from V and 3 bases from J, the gap between germline ends came to 11 bases. CDR3 length: 15 residues. The CDR3 loop is CASSFGPRDTGELFF. CDR3 in DNA: TGCGCCAGCAGCTTCGGACCGAGGGACACCGGGGAGCTGTTTTTT.